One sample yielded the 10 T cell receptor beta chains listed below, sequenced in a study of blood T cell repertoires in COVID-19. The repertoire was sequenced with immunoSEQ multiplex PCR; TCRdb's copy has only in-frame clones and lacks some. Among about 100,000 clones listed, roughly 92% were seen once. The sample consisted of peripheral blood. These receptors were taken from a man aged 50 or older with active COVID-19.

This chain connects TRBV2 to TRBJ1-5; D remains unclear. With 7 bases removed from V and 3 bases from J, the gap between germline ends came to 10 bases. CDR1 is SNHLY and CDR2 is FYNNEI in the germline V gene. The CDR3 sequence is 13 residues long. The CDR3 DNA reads TGTGCCAGCACAGTACAGTTCAATCAGCCCCAGCATTTT. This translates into CASTVQFNQPQHF.

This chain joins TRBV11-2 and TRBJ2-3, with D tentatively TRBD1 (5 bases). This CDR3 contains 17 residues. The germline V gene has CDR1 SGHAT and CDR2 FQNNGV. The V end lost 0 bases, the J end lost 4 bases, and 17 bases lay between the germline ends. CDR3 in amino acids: CASSLDSPGQDSDTQYF. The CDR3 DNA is TGTGCCAGCAGCTTAGATTCCCCAGGACAAGATTCAGATACGCAGTATTTT. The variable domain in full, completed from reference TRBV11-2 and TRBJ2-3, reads EAGVAQSPRYKIIEKRQSVAFWCNPISGHATLYWYQQILGQGPKLLIQFQNNGVVDDSQLPKDRFSAERLKGVDSTLKIQPAKLEDSAVYLCASSLDSPGQDSDTQYFGPGTRLTVL.

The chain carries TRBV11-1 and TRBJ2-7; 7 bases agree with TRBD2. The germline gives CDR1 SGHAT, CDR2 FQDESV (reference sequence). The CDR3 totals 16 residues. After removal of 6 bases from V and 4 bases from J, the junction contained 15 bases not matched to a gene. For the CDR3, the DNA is TGTGCCAGCAGGGATACGACTAGCAGTGGAGGGTACGAGCAGTACTTC. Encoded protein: CASRDTTSSGGYEQYF.

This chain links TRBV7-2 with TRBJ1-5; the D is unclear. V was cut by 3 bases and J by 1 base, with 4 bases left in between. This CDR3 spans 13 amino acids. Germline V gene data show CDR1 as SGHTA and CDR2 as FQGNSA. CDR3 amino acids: CASSFGSNQPQHF. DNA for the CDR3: TGTGCCAGCAGCTTTGGCAGCAATCAGCCCCAGCATTTT. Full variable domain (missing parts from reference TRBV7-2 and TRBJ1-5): GAGVSQSPSNKVTEKGKDVELRCDPISGHTALYWYRQSLGQGLEFLIYFQGNSAPDKSGLPSDRFSAERTGGSVSTLTIQRTQQEDSAVYLCASSFGSNQPQHFGDGTRLSIL.

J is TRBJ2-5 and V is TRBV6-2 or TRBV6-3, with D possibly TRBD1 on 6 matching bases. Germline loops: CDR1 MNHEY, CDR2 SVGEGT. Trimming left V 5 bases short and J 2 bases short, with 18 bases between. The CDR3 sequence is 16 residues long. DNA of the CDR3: TGTGCCAGCAGTGGACTGGGACACCCCATTCAAGAGACCCAGTACTTC. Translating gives CASSGLGHPIQETQYF.

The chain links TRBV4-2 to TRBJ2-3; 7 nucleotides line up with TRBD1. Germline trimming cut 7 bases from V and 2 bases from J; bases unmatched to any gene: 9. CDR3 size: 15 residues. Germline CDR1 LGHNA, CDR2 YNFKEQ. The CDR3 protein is CASNRGEGPTDTQYF. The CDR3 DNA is TGTGCCAGCAACAGGGGTGAGGGACCCACAGATACGCAGTATTTT.

Here the CDR3 DNA reads TGCGCCAGCAACACCCCTGGCGGGAGTGGGACAGATACGCAGTATTTT. As protein: CASNTPGGSGTDTQYF. This chain joins TRBV5-1 and TRBJ2-3, with 7 bases that match TRBD2. This CDR3 comprises 16 residues. Germline CDR1 is SGHRS and CDR2 is YFSETQ. With 6 bases clipped from V and 3 bases from J, the junction kept 13 bases outside the gene matches.

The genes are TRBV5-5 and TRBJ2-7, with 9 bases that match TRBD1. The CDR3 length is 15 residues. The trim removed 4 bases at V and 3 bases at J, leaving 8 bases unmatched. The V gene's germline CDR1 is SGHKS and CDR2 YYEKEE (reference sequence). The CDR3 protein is CASSRGGQGSYEQYF. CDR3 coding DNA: TGTGCCAGCAGCCGGGGAGGACAGGGGAGCTACGAGCAGTACTTC.

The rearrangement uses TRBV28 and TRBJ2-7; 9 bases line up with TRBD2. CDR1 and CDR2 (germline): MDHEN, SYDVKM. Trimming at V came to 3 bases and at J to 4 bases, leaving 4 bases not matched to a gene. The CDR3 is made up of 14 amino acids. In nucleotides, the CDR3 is TGTGCCAGCAGTTTTAGCGGGAGTCTGTACGAGCAGTACTTC. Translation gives CASSFSGSLYEQYF.

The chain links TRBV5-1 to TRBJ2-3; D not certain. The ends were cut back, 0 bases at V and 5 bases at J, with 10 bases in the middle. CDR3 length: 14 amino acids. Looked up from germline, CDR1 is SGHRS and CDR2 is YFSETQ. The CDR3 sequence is CASSLAVLEDTQYF. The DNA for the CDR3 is TGCGCCAGCAGCTTGGCCGTCCTAGAAGATACGCAGTATTTT.